Listed below are T cell receptor beta chains from one sample, sequenced in a study of early T cells in non-severe SARS-CoV-2 infection. TCRdb passed the 5' RACE reads through MiXCR, listing each CDR3 protein once. The table shows 81,000 or so distinct CDR3 sequences, with around 12% occurring only once. The sequenced material came from whole blood. The source of these receptors is an adult who was a healthcare worker with PCR-confirmed SARS-CoV-2 infection or an uninfected control (not recorded which). Each CDR3 is given with its conserved first and last residue. A D gene is named only where the DNA matches it firmly. Clone size is shown for a subset of rows, as once, few, many or a class of expanded clone.

j_call	d_call	v_call	clone_size	cdr3_nt	cdr3_aa
TRBJ2-1	TRBD2	TRBV10-3	NA	TGTGCCATCAGTGAGTCGAAACTAGCGGGAGGGGATGAGCAGTTCTTC	CAISESKLAGGDEQFF
TRBJ2-1	TRBD2	TRBV7-6	few	TGTGCCAGCAGCGACTTAGCGGGGAGCTCCTACAATGAGCAGTTCTTC	CASSDLAGSSYNEQFF
TRBJ2-1	NA	TRBV2	NA	TGTGCCAGCAGTCTTTTAGGAGGGGGCTACAATGAGCAGTTCTTC	CASSLLGGGYNEQFF
TRBJ1-5	TRBD1	TRBV7-9	few	TGTGCCAGCAGTTCGCAGGGGGCTTCGAGCAATCAGCCCCAGCATTTT	CASSSQGASSNQPQHF
TRBJ2-1	NA	TRBV14	NA	TGTGCCAGCAGCCAAGTTCTGACGGGGTCCGGGGATCCGAATGAGCAGTTCTTC	CASSQVLTGSGDPNEQFF
TRBJ2-7	NA	TRBV20-1	once	TGCAGTGCTAGAGGACGGTCCTACGAGCAGTACTTC	CSARGRSYEQYF
TRBJ2-7	TRBD2	TRBV6-5	few	TGTGCCAGCAGCCCCGGACTAGCAAGTCAATACGAGCAGTACTTC	CASSPGLASQYEQYF
TRBJ2-1	NA	TRBV29-1	NA	TGCAGTGTTAACCGGGAGATAGGTGAGCAGTTCTTC	CSVNREIGEQFF
TRBJ2-5	NA	TRBV7-2	few	TGTGCCAGCAGCTCGCCGGAGGACACACAAGAGACCCAGTACTTC	CASSSPEDTQETQYF
TRBJ2-4	NA	TRBV18	many	TGTGCCAGCTCACCTTCCCCCAATGCAGGGGCGGACTTC	CASSPSPNAGADF
TRBJ1-1	TRBD1	TRBV12-3/TRBV12-4	few	TGTGCCAGCAGTTTAGGGGACAGGGCCGGGGCTGAAGCTTTCTTT	CASSLGDRAGAEAFF
TRBJ1-1	NA	TRBV29-1	few	TGCAGCGTTGAGGCCACCTCTTTT	CSVEATSF
TRBJ1-6	NA	TRBV13	many	TGTGCCAGCAGCTTAGATCCAGGCTCCTATAATTCACCCCTCCACTTT	CASSLDPGSYNSPLHF
TRBJ2-1	NA	TRBV14	NA	TGTGCCAGCAGGGACAAGAGCTCCTACAATGAGCAGTTCTTC	CASRDKSSYNEQFF
TRBJ1-5	TRBD1	TRBV20-1	NA	TGCAGTGCAAAGACCGGGACAGGGGATCAGCCCCAGCATTTT	CSAKTGTGDQPQHF
TRBJ1-1	NA	TRBV9	few	TGTGCCAGCAGCCCCCGCAAGGGCTCTGAAGCTTTCTTT	CASSPRKGSEAFF
TRBJ2-5	NA	TRBV29-1	few	TGCAGCGTTGGGGAGGTCCCGGGGGAGACCCAGTACTTC	CSVGEVPGETQYF
TRBJ2-3	NA	TRBV28	NA	TGTGCCAGCAGTTTAAAGGGGCGCCGGACAGATACGCAGTATTTT	CASSLKGRRTDTQYF
TRBJ2-7	NA	TRBV20-1	few	TGCAGTGCTAGGGGGTACATTTCCTACGAGCAGTACTTC	CSARGYISYEQYF
TRBJ2-7	NA	TRBV2	NA	TGTGCCAGCATCCCGGGACTCGGCTACGAGCAGTACTTC	CASIPGLGYEQYF
TRBJ1-6	TRBD1	TRBV27	few	TGTGCCAGCCGTTATGACAGGGGTGGGAATTCACCCCTCCACTTT	CASRYDRGGNSPLHF
TRBJ2-5	NA	TRBV7-8	many	TGTGCCAGCAGCCCATCCCCAGCCTACCAAGAGACCCAGTACTTC	CASSPSPAYQETQYF
TRBJ2-1	NA	TRBV7-2	few	TGTGCCAGCAGCTTAAGCACAGGGAAGGATGAGCAGTTCTTC	CASSLSTGKDEQFF
TRBJ2-1	NA	TRBV7-2	few	TGTGCCAGCAGCCGGGGAGCGCCATCCTACAATGAGCAGTTCTTC	CASSRGAPSYNEQFF
TRBJ1-5	TRBD1	TRBV5-5	many	TGTGCCAGCAGCTCGGACTCCCTCAGGGGGGAGCCCCAGCATTTT	CASSSDSLRGEPQHF
TRBJ1-4	NA	TRBV29-1	many	TGCAGCGTTAGGGGAGGCACTAATGAAAAACTGTTTTTT	CSVRGGTNEKLFF
TRBJ2-7	TRBD1	TRBV6-2/TRBV6-3	NA	TGTGCCAGCAGACCAACAGGGGGTGGGTACGAGCAGTACTTC	CASRPTGGGYEQYF
TRBJ2-2	NA	TRBV24-1	few	TGTGCCACCAAGGGGACGAACACCGGGGAGCTGTTTTTT	CATKGTNTGELFF
TRBJ2-1	NA	TRBV24-1	NA	TGTGCCACCAGTGCTCATTCGGGACTCAATGAGCAGTTCTTC	CATSAHSGLNEQFF
TRBJ2-4	NA	TRBV4-2	NA	TGTGCCAGCAGCCAAGTCGGCTTCTCCGGGGACATTCAGTACTTC	CASSQVGFSGDIQYF
TRBJ1-1	NA	TRBV11-2	NA	TGTACCAGCAGCTTAGATTTTGGCCAACGGCGTACTGAAGCTTTCTTT	CTSSLDFGQRRTEAFF
TRBJ1-1	NA	TRBV10-2	many	TGCGCCAGCAGTGAGACGGGGAACACTGAAGCTTTCTTT	CASSETGNTEAFF
TRBJ2-1	NA	TRBV20-1	few	TGCAGTGCTAGAGAAGGAGATTACAATGAGCAGTTCTTC	CSAREGDYNEQFF
TRBJ2-3	TRBD2	TRBV20-1	NA	TGCAGTGCTAGAGATCACCTAGCGGCAGGCACAGATACGCAGTATTTT	CSARDHLAAGTDTQYF
TRBJ1-5	NA	TRBV12-3/TRBV12-4	NA	TGTGCCAGCAGTCCGCGTTATAGCAATCAGCCCCAGCATTTT	CASSPRYSNQPQHF
TRBJ1-2	NA	TRBV12-3/TRBV12-4	NA	TGTGCCAGCAGACGGGCCGCGGGTCCCTATGGCTACACCTTC	CASRRAAGPYGYTF
TRBJ2-2	TRBD2	TRBV5-4	NA	TGTGCCAGCAGCCAGGGACTAGCTGAAGCCGGGGAGCTGTTTTTT	CASSQGLAEAGELFF
TRBJ2-3	NA	TRBV10-3	NA	TGTGCCGCCGGACCGAATGAAGCAGATACGCAGTATTTT	CAAGPNEADTQYF
TRBJ1-5	TRBD1	TRBV29-1	few	TGCAGCGTTGTAACAGGGGCGGCCCAGCATTTT	CSVVTGAAQHF